This T cell receptor beta chain was captured by sequencing in a study of T cell changes during pregnancy in multiple sclerosis. Trimming removed 0 bases at V and 8 bases at J, with 17 bases between. This CDR3 is built from 16 residues. The germline CDR1 and CDR2 sequences are MGHDK and SYGVNS. Some clones are missing from TCRdb's copy, which holds only in-frame ones; the method was immunoSEQ multiplex PCR. The sample contains around 78,000 clones, 93% of which appear only once. J is TRBJ2-1 and V is TRBV25-1; D possibly corresponds to TRBD1 (5 bases). This TCR derives from a female donor with multiple sclerosis, enrolled in a pregnancy study. Sequencing was performed on peripheral blood, taken in the second trimester of pregnancy. This CDR3 reads CASSEYEVRVTYEQFF. The CDR3 nucleotides are TGTGCCAGCAGTGAATACGAGGTCAGGGTGACCTATGAGCAGTTCTTC. The entire variable domain, with the rest obtained from reference TRBV25-1 and TRBJ2-1, is as follows: EADIYQTPRYLVIGTGKKITLECSQTMGHDKMYWYQQDPGMELHLIHYSYGVNSTEKGDLSSESTVSRIRTEHFPLTLESARPSHTSQYLCASSEYEVRVTYEQFFGPGTRLTVL.